One sample yielded the 26 T cell receptor beta chains listed below, sequenced in a study of vaccination and CD4 T cells after COVID-19 (dated by TCRdb to between 2021 and 2024). Libraries came from PCR. TCRdb records Illumina iSeq 100 as the sequencer. TCR sequencing of DNA from cultured CD4+ T cells used the Oncomine TCR Beta short-read assay at the Johns Hopkins FTIC core. The raw public data were reprocessed by TCRdb itself: fastp quality trimming at Q25, MiXCR clonotype calling, in-frame beta chains only. A single entry per CDR3 protein holds the most common genes and DNA from its merged rows. This sample has around 13,000 distinct CDR3 sequences in its table, and 20% to 25% of those were observed once. The ten top clones hold about a sixth of the sample. This sample's treatment or condition label indicates: approximately 9-day PBMC culture with coronavirus spike peptide pools or control peptides (ViraFEST assay).

Their specific antigens are unknown. The sample in question was CD4+ T cells from blood, cultured in vitro, obtained after SARS-CoV-2 vaccination. The receptors were gathered from a human donor who had recovered from COVID-19.

The rearrangement links TRBV7-9 to TRBJ2-1; no firm D call. The CDR3 covers 15 residues. Trimming took off 2 bases at V and 5 bases at J, with 13 bases between the two ends. Germline CDR1 SEHNR, CDR2 FQNEAQ (reference sequence). The CDR3 protein is CASSLKEMGNNEQFF. The CDR3 DNA is TGTGCCAGCAGCTTAAAGGAGATGGGAAACAATGAGCAGTTCTTC.

This clonotype came up a few times. The CDR3 sequence is CASSLRPSGSDEQFF. CDR3 bases: TGTGCCAGCAGCTTAAGGCCTAGCGGGAGCGATGAGCAGTTCTTC. The chain is built from TRBV7-2 and TRBJ2-1, with 10 bases aligning to TRBD2. The length of the CDR3 is 15 residues. V shed 2 bases and J 8 bases; nucleotides not matched to a gene: 6. The germline V gene encodes CDR1 SGHTA and CDR2 FQGNSA.

This clonotype has more than one count but fewer than ten. The genes are TRBV20-1 and TRBJ1-5, with unresolved D. The germline V gene has CDR1 DFQATT and CDR2 SNEGSKA (reference sequence). CDR3 length equals 14 residues. V was trimmed by 5 bases and J by 0 bases, leaving 11 bases between them. The CDR3 coding sequence is TGCAGTGCTCGGACGTTCGATAGCAATCAGCCCCAGCATTTT. Amino acid sequence: CSARTFDSNQPQHF.

CDR3: CASSPGQGVFRLGYTF. The CDR3 bases are TGTGCCAGCAGCCCCGGCCAGGGGGTATTCCGATTGGGCTACACCTTC. The chain is built from TRBV6-1 and TRBJ1-2, with TRBD1 matching over 7 bases. This CDR3 is built from 16 residues. J lost 8 bases, V lost 6 bases, and 18 bases had no gene match. Per the germline V gene, CDR1 is MNHNS and CDR2 is SASEGT.

This clonotype was observed a few times. V is TRBV7-3 and J is TRBJ2-3; a weak D match, TRBD2 (6 bases). Germline values: CDR1 SGHTA, CDR2 FQGTGA. Trimming removed 5 bases at V and 8 bases at J, with 17 bases between. This CDR3 region has 14 residues. The CDR3 DNA reads TGTGCCAGCAGCGCGGAGGGTCTGGGGGTTACGCAGTATTTT. Residues: CASSAEGLGVTQYF.

In its sample, this clonotype is large. The V and J genes are TRBV7-2 and TRBJ1-2; TRBD1 is a possible D gene (5 bases). The germline gives CDR1 SGHTA, CDR2 FQGNSA. This CDR3 is 16 amino acids long. Trimming took off 1 base at V and 2 bases at J, with 14 bases between the two ends. The CDR3 reads CASSLEAGVINYGYTF. The CDR3 DNA reads as TGTGCCAGCAGCTTAGAGGCGGGGGTTATAAACTATGGCTACACCTTC.

The genes are TRBV9 and TRBJ2-1; 11 bases line up with TRBD2. The CDR3 loop spans 17 amino acids. The trim removed 4 bases at V and 7 bases at J, leaving 13 bases unmatched. The germline V gene encodes CDR1 SGDLS and CDR2 YYNGEE. Written as DNA, the CDR3 is TGTGCCAGCAGCCTGGGTCTAGCGGGAGGATTATGGAATGAGCAGTTCTTC. As protein: CASSLGLAGGLWNEQFF. The variable domain in full, with the rest retrieved from reference TRBV9 and TRBJ2-1, is DSGVTQTPKHLITATGQRVTLRCSPRSGDLSVYWYQQSLDQGLQFLIQYYNGEERAKGNILERFSAQQFPDLHSELNLSSLELGDSALYFCASSLGLAGGLWNEQFFGPGTRLTVL.

The rearrangement uses TRBV9 and TRBJ1-5; D unclear. V lost 4 bases, J lost 3 bases, and 11 bases lay in between. This CDR3 region has 14 residues. Germline V gene data show CDR1 as SGDLS and CDR2 as YYNGEE. The CDR3 DNA is TGTGCCAGCAGCCTAGACGGGTACAATCAGCCCCAGCATTTT. Translating gives CASSLDGYNQPQHF. The whole variable domain, filled in from reference TRBV9 and TRBJ1-5, reads DSGVTQTPKHLITATGQRVTLRCSPRSGDLSVYWYQQSLDQGLQFLIQYYNGEERAKGNILERFSAQQFPDLHSELNLSSLELGDSALYFCASSLDGYNQPQHFGDGTRLSIL.

This chain uses TRBV7-8 with TRBJ2-5; D unclear. Germline V gives CDR1 SGHVS, CDR2 FQNEAQ. The ends were cut back, 2 bases at V and 0 bases at J, with 4 bases in the middle. The length of the CDR3 is 13 residues. CDR3 in DNA: TGTGCCAGCAGCTTAATATACCAAGAGACCCAGTACTTC. Translated: CASSLIYQETQYF.

The chain carries TRBV6-1 and TRBJ1-1; TRBD1 is a possible D gene (6 bases). CDR1 is MNHNS and CDR2 is SASEGT in the germline V gene. V lost 9 bases and J lost 3, with 14 bases in between. The CDR3 is 13 amino acids. Here the CDR3 DNA reads TGTGCCAGTAACAGGGAGGGGGACACTGAAGCTTTCTTT. It translates to CASNREGDTEAFF.

This clonotype came up a few times. In nucleotides, the CDR3 is TGCAGTGCTAGAGTGGACAGGGGGCCCGTCTTCGAAGGCACAGATACGCAGTATTTT. It yields the protein CSARVDRGPVFEGTDTQYF. V and J are TRBV20-1 and TRBJ2-3; 11 positions match TRBD1. Germline assignment: CDR1 DFQATT and CDR2 SNEGSKA (reference sequence). The CDR3 consists of 19 residues. With 1 base clipped from V and 1 base from J, the junction kept 13 bases outside the gene matches.

The chain's CDR3 is CASSRGQGVWNTEAFF. For the CDR3, the DNA is TGTGCCAGCTCACGTGGACAGGGGGTTTGGAACACTGAAGCTTTCTTT. The chain links TRBV18 to TRBJ1-1; 10 nucleotides match TRBD1. Trimming removed 4 bases from V and 1 base from J; junction bases left unmatched: 6. The CDR3 consists of 16 residues. Germline V gene lookup returns CDR1 KGHSH and CDR2 LQKENI. The full variable domain, completed using reference TRBV18 and TRBJ1-1, is NAGVMQNPRHLVRRRGQEARLRCSPMKGHSHVYWYRQLPEEGLKFMVYLQKENIIDESGMPKERFSAEFPKEGPSILRIQQVVRGDSAAYFCASSRGQGVWNTEAFFGQGTRLTVV.

The sample holds a few counts of this clonotype. The V gene is TRBV20-1, the J gene TRBJ1-6, with a tentative D call TRBD1 (5 bases). The CDR3 length is 15 residues. The V gene's germline CDR1 is DFQATT and CDR2 SNEGSKA (reference sequence). The V and J ends lost 2 bases and 5 bases respectively, with 13 bases between them. The chain's CDR3 is CSARLLGENNSPLHF. CDR3 coding DNA: TGCAGTGCTAGACTTTTAGGGGAAAATAATTCACCCCTCCACTTT.

V and J are TRBV20-1 and TRBJ1-1; possible D gene TRBD1, 5 bases. Trimming left V 3 bases short and J 0 bases short, with 11 bases between. This CDR3 comprises 14 residues. CDR1 is DFQATT, CDR2 SNEGSKA, per germline (reference sequence). The DNA of the CDR3 is TGCAGTGCTAGGTTGGGGGGGGTGAACACTGAAGCTTTCTTT. It translates to CSARLGGVNTEAFF.

The chain employs TRBV19 and TRBJ1-1; no clear D. The germline V gene encodes CDR1 LNHDA and CDR2 SQIVND (reference sequence). The CDR3 has 15 amino acids. With 9 bases removed from V and 0 bases from J, the gap between germline ends came to 17 bases. CDR3 DNA: TGTGCCAGACTCGGCGTGGGGTGCCTGAACACTGAAGCTTTCTTT. This sequence encodes CARLGVGCLNTEAFF.

The chain has TRBV6-5 and TRBJ1-5; no clear D. With 4 bases removed from V and 4 bases from J, the gap between germline ends came to 5 bases. The CDR3 sequence is 12 residues long. Per the germline V gene, CDR1 is MNHEY and CDR2 is SVGAGI. CDR3 nucleotides: TGTGCCAGCAGTTCACGTAATCAGCCCCAGCATTTT. Translation gives CASSSRNQPQHF.

The genes are TRBV20-1 and TRBJ1-1; no reliable D call. CDR3 length: 12 residues. Looked up from germline, CDR1 is DFQATT and CDR2 is SNEGSKA (reference sequence). The germline V and J ends were trimmed by 7 bases and 0 bases, with 9 bases remaining between them. The CDR3 DNA reads as TGCAGTGTCGGACGGCTGAACACTGAAGCTTTCTTT. Translating it yields CSVGRLNTEAFF.

The chain combines TRBV7-9 with TRBJ2-1, with 12 bases that match TRBD2. The J segment lost 7 bases and the V segment lost 4 bases, leaving 11 bases of the junction unmatched. The CDR3 sequence is 17 residues long. The germline gives CDR1 SEHNR, CDR2 FQNEAQ (reference sequence). Written as DNA, the CDR3 is TGTGCCAGCAGCTCCCCATATCTAGCGGGAGGGCCTAATGAGCAGTTCTTC. It is translated as CASSSPYLAGGPNEQFF.

In the case of this clonotype: One junction end does not reproduce the germline sequence, and a read error may be involved. The gene calls are TRBV28 and TRBJ2-7; 13 bases are a match to TRBD2. The CDR3 runs to 15 residues. Per the germline V gene, CDR1 is MDHEN and CDR2 is SYDVKM. In nucleotides, the CDR3 is TGTGCCAGCAGTCTATGGACTAGCGGGAGAAACGAGCAGTACTTC. It codes for CASSLWTSGRNEQYF.

This clonotype is medium-sized by share. The rearrangement uses TRBV27 and TRBJ2-7; D uncertain. The CDR3 runs 15 residues. Germline lookup yields CDR1 MNHEY and CDR2 SMNVEV (reference sequence). V was clipped by 1 base and J by 2 bases, with 12 bases between them. CDR3 region: CASSLYPPETYEQYF. The CDR3, as DNA: TGTGCCAGCAGTTTATACCCGCCGGAAACCTACGAGCAGTACTTC.

J is TRBJ2-1 and V is TRBV5-1; tentatively, D is TRBD2 (6 bases). V was trimmed by 3 bases and J by 5 bases, leaving 18 bases between them. CDR3 length equals 16 residues. The germline V gene has CDR1 SGHRS and CDR2 YFSETQ. The CDR3, as DNA: TGCGCCAGCAGCTCCCCTAGTCGGAGGGAGAACAATGAGCAGTTCTTC. It is translated as CASSSPSRRENNEQFF.

This chain connects TRBV12-3 or TRBV12-4 to TRBJ2-5; D gene ambiguous. The CDR3 has 12 residues. With 8 bases removed from V and 5 bases from J, the gap between germline ends came to 12 bases. The CDR3 spells CASCRILETQYF. CDR3 in DNA: TGTGCCAGCTGCCGGATCTTGGAGACCCAGTACTTC.

This clonotype occurred a few times. The V and J genes are TRBV7-9 and TRBJ2-3; TRBD1 is a possible D gene (5 bases). This CDR3 region has 17 residues. V gave up 5 bases and J gave up 0 bases, with 18 bases separating them. The germline CDR1 and CDR2 sequences are SEHNR and FQNEAQ (reference sequence). CDR3 protein: CASSHPQGAPSTDTQYF. In nucleotides, the CDR3 is TGTGCCAGCAGCCACCCCCAGGGTGCCCCTAGCACAGATACGCAGTATTTT.

This clonotype was seen once. The chain links TRBV18 to TRBJ1-1, with D possibly being TRBD1 (6 bases). The germline V gene encodes CDR1 KGHSH and CDR2 LQKENI. The length of the CDR3 is 17 residues. V gave up 8 bases and J gave up 1 base, with 23 bases separating them. CDR3 sequence: CASTNKRGEGPNTEAFF. The CDR3 DNA reads TGTGCCAGCACAAACAAAAGGGGGGAGGGTCCGAACACTGAAGCTTTCTTT.

In regard to this clonotype: The junction departs from germline at one end; a sequencing error may be responsible. The chain combines TRBV7-7 with TRBJ2-5; D gene uncertain. CDR1 is SSHAT, CDR2 FNYEAQ, per germline (reference sequence). The CDR3 runs 12 residues. CDR3 DNA sequence: TGTGCTAGCAGCTCCGGTAAAGAGACCCAGTACTTC. Protein: CASSSGKETQYF.

Only a few counts were recorded for this clonotype. The chain joins TRBV6-5 to TRBJ1-2; TRBD1 aligns across 8 bases. J was trimmed by 4 bases and V by 0 bases; bases with no gene match: 1. CDR1 and CDR2 from the germline V gene are MNHEY and SVGAGI. There are 14 residues in the CDR3. The CDR3: CASSYSDRGYGYTF. CDR3 nucleotide sequence: TGTGCCAGCAGTTACTCCGACAGGGGCTATGGCTACACCTTC.